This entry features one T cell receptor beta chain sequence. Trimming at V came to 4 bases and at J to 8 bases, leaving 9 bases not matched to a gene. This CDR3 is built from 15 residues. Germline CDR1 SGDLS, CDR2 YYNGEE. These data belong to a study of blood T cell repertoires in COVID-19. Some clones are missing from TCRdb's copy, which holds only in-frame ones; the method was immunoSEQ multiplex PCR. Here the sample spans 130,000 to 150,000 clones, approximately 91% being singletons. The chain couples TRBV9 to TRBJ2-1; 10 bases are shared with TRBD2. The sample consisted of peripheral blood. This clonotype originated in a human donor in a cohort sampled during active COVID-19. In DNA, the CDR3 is TGTGCCAGCAGCCCCGGGACTAGCGTGGATCATGAGCAGTTCTTC. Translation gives CASSPGTSVDHEQFF.